This T cell receptor (beta chain) was recovered during a study of T cell repertoires in cytomegalovirus infection (dated by TCRdb to the late 2010s). The study in broad terms: Recently identified HLA-C-restricted CMV epitopes, whose presentation resists viral immunomodulation, were targeted by peptide stimulations together with well-studied HLA-B-restricted epitopes. Donor HLA type was relevant to the analysis, as public TCR beta signatures indicated carriage of CMV infection together with the matching HLA type. The investigation overall reported the following: In the ex vivo response, HLA-C-restricted CMV-specific TCR beta clonotypes were dominant, and in two of eight donors the single most frequent clonotype came from this HLA-C-restricted group. In both this cohort and an independent cohort of some 380 donors, the cumulative frequency of public TCR beta family members distinguished carriers of CMV infection plus the relevant HLA type.

Regarding this clonotype: What antigen it recognizes has not been identified. Per-nucleotide qualities are absent, and no much larger clonotype sits a single base away.

The sample's treatment or condition label, in plain terms: in vitro stimulation with specific CMV peptide epitopes to enrich CMV-specific T cells. V is cut back by 4 bases and J by 4 bases, with 0 bases in the junction unmatched. From its cysteine to its phenylalanine, the CDR3 spans 12 amino acids. Of all the DNA, just the CDR3 is kept, 36 bases in frame from base 1. CDR1 is given as MGHRA and CDR2 as YSYEKL, both from the germline V gene. The reads were generated on an Illumina HiSeq 1500. The public reads were reanalyzed by TCRdb: fastp trimming at Q25, MiXCR alignment, in-frame beta chains only. Duplicate CDR3 protein sequences are folded into a single record with the most common DNA and genes. The sample table records approximately 150,000 distinct CDR3 sequences; 20% to 25% of these occur just once. The top ten constitute roughly 27% of the sample.

Sequencing was performed on CD8+ T cells from cultured PBMCs, taken from culture after CMV antigen stimulation. This TCR was sampled from a human donor in good health (CMV status not recorded). Some clones in this sample may be carry-over from other donors' samples. Recombination joined TRBV4-1 with TRBJ1-2, with 7 bases in between that match TRBD1. The CDR3 loop reads CASSRQGYGYTF. The DNA sequence follows: TGCGCCAGCAGCCGACAGGGCTATGGCTACACCTTC.